This T cell receptor (beta chain) was retrieved from a study of blood T cells in healthy people across ages. The germline V gene has CDR1 SGHDT and CDR2 YYEEEE. The CDR3 length is 14 residues. V was pared by 4 bases and J by 0 bases, with 11 bases between. A second PCR of about 7 to 12 cycles used a sample-barcoded 5' primer and a J-beta primer mix. MiXCR, run by TCRdb on the 5' RACE reads, gives a single entry per CDR3 protein. In the table there are roughly 1.9 million distinct CDR3 sequences, about 39% of which are singletons. Ten or more counts support this clonotype. Its antigen is unidentified. Overall study results and limits: More naive CD4+ cells and higher diversity marked long-lived donors relative to aged donors.

The chain employs TRBV5-6 and TRBJ2-7; tentatively, D is TRBD1 (6 bases). Sequences were obtained from blood. This TCR derives from a human donor in good health. The CDR3 loop is CASSPGGNSYEQYF. The CDR3 coding sequence is TGTGCCAGCAGCCCTGGGGGCAACTCCTACGAGCAGTACTTC.